One and the same sample provided the 11 T cell receptor beta chains below, sequenced in a study of blood T cells in healthy people across ages. Sample-barcoded 5' priming and a J-beta primer mix drove a second PCR of about 6 to 12 cycles. TCRdb re-analysed the 5' RACE reads in MiXCR, keeping a single row per CDR3 protein. Of 870,000 or so distinct CDR3 sequences listed, 29% are singletons. The sample taken for sequencing was blood. The receptors here all came from a woman older than 75 in good health.

This clonotype was recorded at least ten times. The CDR3 nucleotides read TGTGCCAGCAGTAGTTATTATGCCGGGACACCTGAAGAGACCCAGTACTTC. This gives the protein CASSSYYAGTPEETQYF. This chain links TRBV6-2 or TRBV6-3 with TRBJ2-5; D possibly corresponds to TRBD1 (6 bases). This CDR3 contains 17 residues. V lost 5 bases to trimming and J lost 3 bases, with 22 bases between them. Germline V gene sequence: CDR1 MNHEY, CDR2 SVGEGT.

This clonotype came up many times. The V and J genes are TRBV16 and TRBJ2-7; D call uncertain. The germline gives CDR1 KGHSY, CDR2 FQNENV. The CDR3 is made up of 14 amino acids. The V and J ends lost 4 bases and 1 base respectively, with 11 bases between them. DNA of the CDR3: TGTGCCAGCAGCCGAAACCACGTGTCCTACGAGCAGTACTTC. Translated, it gives CASSRNHVSYEQYF. Combining the CDR3 with reference TRBV16 and TRBJ2-7 gives the whole variable domain GEEVAQTPKHLVRGEGQKAKLYCAPIKGHSYVFWYQQVLKNEFKFLISFQNENVFDETGMPKERFSAKCLPNSPCSLEIQATKLEDSAVYFCASSRNHVSYEQYFGPGTRLTVT.

At least ten counts were recorded for this clonotype. This CDR3 reads CASSPQGGFTETQYF. CDR3 bases: TGTGCCAGCAGCCCCCAGGGGGGCTTTACAGAGACCCAGTACTTC. The chain carries TRBV7-9 and TRBJ2-5, with TRBD1 as a possible D gene (7 bases). CDR3 length: 15 residues. Germline loops: CDR1 SEHNR, CDR2 FQNEAQ (reference sequence). The germline V and J ends were trimmed by 5 bases and 4 bases, with 17 bases remaining between them.

This clonotype was picked up many times. The J gene is TRBJ2-5, the V gene TRBV7-9; D is ambiguous. Trimming left V 2 bases short and J 2 bases short, with 9 bases between. The CDR3 covers 14 residues. In germline, CDR1 is SEHNR, CDR2 FQNEAQ (reference sequence). This CDR3 reads CASSLRTTQETQYF. CDR3 nucleotide sequence: TGTGCCAGCAGCTTACGGACCACTCAAGAGACCCAGTACTTC.

This clonotype appeared a few times. This chain links TRBV2 with TRBJ1-4; 8 nucleotides align to TRBD1. Per the germline V gene, CDR1 is SNHLY and CDR2 is FYNNEI. After removal of 4 bases from V and 16 bases from J, the junction contained 14 bases not matched to a gene. The CDR3 has 14 amino acids. The CDR3, as DNA: TGTGCCAGCAGTGTGAACAGGGGGAAGGAAAAGCGGTTTTTT. Translation gives CASSVNRGKEKRFF.

This sequence joins TRBV2 and TRBJ1-4, with TRBD1 matching over 8 bases. V shed 6 bases, J shed 5 bases, and the junction held 5 bases outside the gene matches. Germline loops: CDR1 SNHLY, CDR2 FYNNEI. The CDR3 totals 14 residues. The CDR3 protein is CASRGQGGNEKLFF. The CDR3 nucleotides are TGTGCCAGCAGAGGACAGGGTGGGAATGAAAAACTGTTTTTT.

V is TRBV11-2 and J is TRBJ2-3; 13 bases line up with TRBD2. J gave up 3 bases and V 5 bases, and 8 bases lay outside the gene matches. There are 17 residues in the CDR3. Germline loops: CDR1 SGHAT, CDR2 FQNNGV. The chain's CDR3 is CASSDRLAGGYTDTQYF. The CDR3 nucleotides are TGTGCCAGCAGCGATCGACTAGCGGGGGGCTATACAGATACGCAGTATTTT.

To note about this clonotype: A single base separates this from a much larger clone, so it may be a read error. The chain has TRBV3-1 and TRBJ2-1; the D is unclear. In germline, CDR1 is LGHDT, CDR2 YNNKEL (reference sequence). This CDR3 is built from 14 residues. DNA of the CDR3: TGTGCCAGCAGCCAAGAGGGCACTCGCAATGAGCGGTTCTTC. Protein product: CASSQEGTRNERFF.

The chain has TRBV18 and TRBJ1-5; D is perhaps TRBD1 (5 bases). Germline CDR1 is KGHSH and CDR2 is LQKENI. The CDR3 consists of 16 residues. V was cut by 1 base and J by 0 bases, with 10 bases left in between. The DNA of the CDR3 is TGTGCCAGCTCACCACTAGATACAGGTAGCAATCAGCCCCAGCATTTT. Its translation is CASSPLDTGSNQPQHF.

The rearrangement joins TRBV9 to TRBJ2-3; D is undetermined. The CDR3 is 15 residues long. V shed 0 bases and J shed 1 base, with 9 bases lying between them. Germline CDR1 and CDR2: SGDLS and YYNGEE. CDR3 residues: CASSVGPYRTDTQYF. In nucleotides, the CDR3 is TGTGCCAGCAGCGTAGGGCCTTATCGCACAGATACGCAGTATTTT.

The chain carries TRBV11-3 and TRBJ1-3, with a possible D match to TRBD1 (6 bases). The germline V gene has CDR1 SGHNT and CDR2 YENEEA. This CDR3 region has 15 residues. V lost 5 bases and J 3 bases, leaving 14 bases between the germline ends. CDR3 coding DNA: TGTGCCAGCAGCCCACAACAGGGAGATGGAAACACCATATATTTT. Its translation: CASSPQQGDGNTIYF.